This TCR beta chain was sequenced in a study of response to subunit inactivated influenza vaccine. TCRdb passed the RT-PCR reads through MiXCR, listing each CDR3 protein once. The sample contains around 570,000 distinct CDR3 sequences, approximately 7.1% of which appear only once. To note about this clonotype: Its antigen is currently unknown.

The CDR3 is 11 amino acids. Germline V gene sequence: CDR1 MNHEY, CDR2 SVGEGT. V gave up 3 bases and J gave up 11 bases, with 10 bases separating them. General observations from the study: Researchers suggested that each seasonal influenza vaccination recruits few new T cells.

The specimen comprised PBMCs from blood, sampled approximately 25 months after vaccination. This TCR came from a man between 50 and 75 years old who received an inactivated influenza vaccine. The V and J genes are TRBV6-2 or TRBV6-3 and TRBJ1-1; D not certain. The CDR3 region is CASSYAASAFF. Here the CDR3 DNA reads TGTGCCAGCAGTTATGCGGCCTCGGCTTTCTTT.